This T cell receptor beta chain was documented in a study of blood T cell repertoires in COVID-19. Study context: Sources were T cells, B-cell-depleted T cells, or PBMCs; the material itself was cDNA or gDNA.

The germline V gene has CDR1 SGDLS and CDR2 YYNGEE. V lost 0 bases to trimming and J lost 6 bases, with 10 bases between them. The CDR3 has 13 residues. The protocol was immunoSEQ multiplex PCR, while the TCRdb copy is restricted to in-frame clones and leaves out a portion. The sample has some 83,000 clones, roughly 89% seen once. This clone was counted only a few times. The sample comprised peripheral blood. The sequence was obtained from a man aged 45-65 years with acute or convalescent COVID-19. The chain is built from TRBV9 and TRBJ2-7; maybe TRBD2 (5 bases). CDR3 amino acids: CASSVEGGGEQYF. The CDR3 bases are TGTGCCAGCAGCGTAGAGGGCGGAGGCGAGCAGTACTTC.